The clone carrying this T cell receptor (beta chain) was counted only a few times. Its antigen is undetermined. TCRdb's table, derived via immunoSEQ multiplex PCR, lists solely in-frame clones and lacks some. The repertoire holds more than 1,200 clones, with approximately 70% as singletons. The CDR3 has 13 amino acids. Germline CDR1 reads MNHEY; CDR2 reads SVGAGI. The V gene lost 2 bases and the J gene lost 4 bases, with 9 bases spanning the gap. The entry originates in a study of immune cell composition in non-small cell lung cancer. Study-wide background: Lung adenocarcinoma or squamous carcinoma made up most tumours. General study points: Lung adenocarcinomas had lower top 10 clone scores and clonality than squamous tumours. Tumour TCR-beta clonality was not significantly tied to smoking pack-years.

This clonotype originated in a human donor with non-small cell lung cancer. The chain is built from TRBV6-5 and TRBJ2-7; D gene ambiguous. Sequencing was done on a sample of lung tumor tissue. The CDR3 DNA reads as TGTGCCAGCAGTTACGAACAGATGTACGAGCAGTACTTC. Encoded protein: CASSYEQMYEQYF.